These T cell receptor beta chains were read from a single sample in a study of vaccination effects on CD4 cells after COVID-19. These receptors lack a known antigen. Sequencing used immunoSEQ multiplex PCR; TCRdb keeps in-frame clones, though not all of them. Altogether 25,000 to 35,000 clones are present, about 81% being singletons, with the ten largest covering 25% to 30%. The sample here was CD4+ T cells from PBMCs cultured with SARS-CoV-2 spike peptides, taken before COVID-19 vaccination. The origin of the receptors is a human donor who received a COVID-19 vaccine. Each CDR3 is given with its conserved first and last residue. Fields, in order: D gene, V gene, J gene, clone size, CDR3 protein, CDR3 DNA. D genes are given only for firm matches. Size tells how often a clone was seen (once, few, many) or the class of an expanded clone, and some rows leave it out.

TRBD1	TRBV30	TRBJ2-3	.	CAWYPGQSGDTQYF	TGTGCCTGGTACCCGGGACAGAGCGGAGATACGCAGTATTTT
.	TRBV11-2	TRBJ2-5	.	CASTGGAGGLLGQTQYF	TGTGCCAGCACCGGGGGGGCAGGGGGCTTACTTGGACAGACCCAGTACTTC
.	TRBV5-4	TRBJ2-1	.	CASSLAPANEQFF	TGTGCCAGCAGCTTGGCTCCTGCTAATGAGCAGTTCTTC
.	TRBV7-9	TRBJ1-5	.	CASSLEGGSQPQHF	TGTGCCAGCAGCTTAGAGGGGGGGAGTCAGCCCCAGCATTTT
.	TRBV6-1	TRBJ2-5	.	CASSEAGGVGETQYF	TGTGCCAGCAGTGAAGCGGGGGGAGTGGGAGAGACCCAGTACTTC
.	TRBV5-1	TRBJ2-2	few	CASSSQGGMNTGELFF	TGCGCCAGCAGCTCACAGGGGGGGATGAACACCGGGGAGCTGTTTTTT
.	TRBV5-5	TRBJ1-5	.	CASKEGITGNQPQHF	TGTGCCAGCAAAGAGGGGATTACGGGCAATCAGCCCCAGCATTTT
.	TRBV27	TRBJ2-7	.	CASSRSRQGSSYEQYF	TGTGCCAGCAGTCGATCCCGGCAGGGAAGCTCCTACGAGCAGTACTTC
.	TRBV6-2/TRBV6-3	TRBJ1-1	.	CASSNYLDTEAFF	TGTGCCAGCAGTAACTACCTAGACACTGAAGCTTTCTTT
TRBD1	TRBV7-2	TRBJ1-3	.	CASSLDRGRPNTIYF	TGTGCCAGCAGCTTAGACAGGGGGCGCCCCAACACCATATATTTT
TRBD1	TRBV6-6	TRBJ2-1	once	CASRKTGVDTYNEQFF	TGTGCCAGCAGGAAGACAGGGGTGGACACCTACAATGAGCAGTTCTTC
TRBD1	TRBV6-5	TRBJ1-6	.	CASSYGTGGGNSPLHF	TGTGCCAGCAGTTACGGGACAGGGGGCGGTAATTCACCCCTCCACTTT
.	TRBV2	TRBJ1-2	.	CASSFTRGLTNYGYTF	TGTGCCAGCAGTTTCACAAGAGGGTTAACCAACTATGGCTACACCTTC
.	TRBV30	TRBJ1-6	few	CAYAGPPLHF	TGTGCTTATGCGGGGCCACCCCTCCACTTT
.	TRBV10-3	TRBJ2-7	.	CAISFRTGSKVGEQYF	TGTGCCATCAGCTTCCGAACAGGGTCAAAGGTGGGCGAGCAGTACTTC
TRBD1	TRBV18	TRBJ1-5	.	CASSPSGTGSNQPQHF	TGTGCCAGCTCACCGTCCGGGACAGGGAGTAATCAGCCCCAGCATTTT
TRBD1	TRBV5-1	TRBJ1-1	.	CASSLVNGGQANTEAFF	TGCGCCAGCAGCTTGGTGAACGGCGGACAGGCGAACACTGAAGCTTTCTTT
TRBD1	TRBV10-2	TRBJ1-2	.	CASSEKGQGAYGYTF	TGCGCCAGCAGTGAAAAGGGGCAGGGGGCCTATGGCTACACCTTC
.	TRBV19	TRBJ2-2	.	CASKFLVNTGELFF	TGTGCCAGCAAATTCTTGGTTAACACCGGGGAGCTGTTTTTT
TRBD2	TRBV28	TRBJ2-5	.	CASSSPGTSGLGPQYF	TGTGCCAGCAGTTCGCCCGGGACTAGCGGCCTAGGGCCCCAGTACTTC